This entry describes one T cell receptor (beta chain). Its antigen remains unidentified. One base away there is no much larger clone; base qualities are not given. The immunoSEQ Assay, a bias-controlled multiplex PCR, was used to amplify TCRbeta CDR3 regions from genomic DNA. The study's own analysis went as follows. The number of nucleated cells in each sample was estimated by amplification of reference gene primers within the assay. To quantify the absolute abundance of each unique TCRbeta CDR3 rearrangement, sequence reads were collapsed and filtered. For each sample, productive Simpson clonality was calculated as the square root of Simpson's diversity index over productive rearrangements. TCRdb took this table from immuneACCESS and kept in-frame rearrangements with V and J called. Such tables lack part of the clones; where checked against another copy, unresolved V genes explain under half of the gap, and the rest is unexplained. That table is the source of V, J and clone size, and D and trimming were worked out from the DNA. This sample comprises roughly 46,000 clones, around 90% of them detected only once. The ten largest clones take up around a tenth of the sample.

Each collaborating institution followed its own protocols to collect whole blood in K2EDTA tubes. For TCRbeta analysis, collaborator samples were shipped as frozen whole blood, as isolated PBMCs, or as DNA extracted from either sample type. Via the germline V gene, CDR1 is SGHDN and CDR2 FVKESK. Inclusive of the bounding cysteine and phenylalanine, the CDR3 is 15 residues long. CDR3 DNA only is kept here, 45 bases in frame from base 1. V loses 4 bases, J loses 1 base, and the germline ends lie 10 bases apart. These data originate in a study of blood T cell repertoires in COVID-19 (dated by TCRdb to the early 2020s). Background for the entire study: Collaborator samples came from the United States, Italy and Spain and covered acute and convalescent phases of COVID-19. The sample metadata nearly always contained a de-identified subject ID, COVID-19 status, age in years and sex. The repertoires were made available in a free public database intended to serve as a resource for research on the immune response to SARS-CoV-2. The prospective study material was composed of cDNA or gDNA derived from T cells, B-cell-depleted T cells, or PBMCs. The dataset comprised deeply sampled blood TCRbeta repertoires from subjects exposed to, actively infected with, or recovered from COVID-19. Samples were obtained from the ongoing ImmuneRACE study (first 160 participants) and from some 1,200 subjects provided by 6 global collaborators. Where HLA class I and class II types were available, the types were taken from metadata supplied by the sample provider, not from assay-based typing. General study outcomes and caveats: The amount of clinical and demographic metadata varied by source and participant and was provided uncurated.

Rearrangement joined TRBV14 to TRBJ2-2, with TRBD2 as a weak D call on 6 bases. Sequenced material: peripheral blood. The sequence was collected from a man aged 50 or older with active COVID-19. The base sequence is TGTGCCAGCAGCCGGACTAACCTGAACACCGGGGAGCTGTTTTTT. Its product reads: CASSRTNLNTGELFF.